The 21 T cell receptor beta chains in this list originate from one sample, sequenced in a study of breast tumors, draining lymph nodes, adjacent tissues. MiXCR, run by TCRdb on the multiplex PCR reads, gives a single entry per CDR3 protein. Of 25,000 or so distinct CDR3 sequences listed, about 70% are singletons. The sequencing input was tumor-adjacent breast tissue. Receptors were obtained from a female donor with breast cancer. Some clones in this sample may be carry-over from other donors' samples.

V gene TRBV9 combines with J gene TRBJ1-3; TRBD1 matches 8 bases. The CDR3 extends over 15 amino acids. V gave up 3 bases and J gave up 2 bases; unmatched junction bases: 4. CDR1 is SGDLS and CDR2 is YYNGEE in the germline V gene. The CDR3: CASSDDRGAGNTIYF. The CDR3 DNA sequence: TGTGCCAGCAGCGACGACAGGGGAGCTGGAAACACCATATATTTT. The full variable domain, in which reference TRBV9 and TRBJ1-3 provide the parts outside the CDR3, is DSGVTQTPKHLITATGQRVTLRCSPRSGDLSVYWYQQSLDQGLQFLIQYYNGEERAKGNILERFSAQQFPDLHSELNLSSLELGDSALYFCASSDDRGAGNTIYFGEGSWLTVV.

This clonotype showed up just a few times. The chain combines TRBV19 with TRBJ2-1; TRBD2 matches at 10 bases. Germline V gene sequence: CDR1 LNHDA, CDR2 SQIVND (reference sequence). Trimming removed 5 bases from V and 4 bases from J; junction bases left unmatched: 11. The CDR3 has 17 residues. DNA of the CDR3: TGTGCCAGTAGTCGAACCCCTGGACTAGCGGAGTACAATGAGCAGTTCTTC. Residues: CASSRTPGLAEYNEQFF.

V is TRBV27 and J is TRBJ2-3; 11 bases fit TRBD2. The CDR3 runs to 15 residues. Germline CDR1 is MNHEY and CDR2 is SMNVEV (reference sequence). V lost 7 bases, J lost 0 bases, and 3 bases stayed unmatched. The CDR3 reads CASKLAGASTDTQYF. The CDR3 region has the DNA TGTGCCAGCAAACTAGCGGGAGCTAGCACAGATACGCAGTATTTT.

This rearrangement joins TRBV20-1 to TRBJ2-5; TRBD2 is a possible D gene (6 bases). Per germline, CDR1 DFQATT and CDR2 SNEGSKA (reference sequence). CDR3 length equals 12 residues. Trimming removed 3 bases at V and 3 bases at J, with 8 bases between. CDR3 sequence: CSARGGKETQYF. CDR3 in DNA: TGCAGTGCTAGGGGGGGAAAAGAGACCCAGTACTTC.

This chain joins TRBV4-1 and TRBJ1-2, with D uncertain. Germline-derived CDR1 and CDR2 are MGHRA and YSYEKL. The CDR3 covers 12 residues. With 0 bases removed from V and 4 bases from J, the gap between germline ends came to 3 bases. CDR3 region: CASSQDSYGYTF. DNA for the CDR3: TGCGCCAGCAGCCAAGACAGCTATGGCTACACCTTC.

The rearrangement links TRBV5-1 to TRBJ2-2, with D hard to call. The CDR3 loop spans 14 amino acids. Looked up from germline, CDR1 is SGHRS and CDR2 is YFSETQ. V shed 4 bases and J shed 5 bases, with 12 bases lying between them. The CDR3 reads CASSPRRETGELFF. For the CDR3, the DNA is TGCGCCAGCAGCCCACGTCGAGAGACCGGGGAGCTGTTTTTT. The full variable domain, with the rest looked up from reference TRBV5-1 and TRBJ2-2, is KAGVTQTPRYLIKTRGQQVTLSCSPISGHRSVSWYQQTPGQGLQFLFEYFSETQRNKGNFPGRFSGRQFSNSRSEMNVSTLELGDSALYLCASSPRRETGELFFGEGSRLTVL.

A single count supports this clonotype. The chain combines TRBV5-8 with TRBJ1-5; no reliable D call. Per germline, CDR1 SGHTS and CDR2 YDEGEE. There are 19 residues in the CDR3. The V gene lost 0 bases and the J gene lost 0 bases, with 19 bases spanning the gap. The CDR3 region is CASSLVTGGSLVSNQPQHF. The CDR3 nucleotides read TGTGCCAGCAGCTTGGTAACCGGTGGCAGCCTTGTTAGCAATCAGCCCCAGCATTTT. Looking up the rest from reference TRBV5-8 and TRBJ1-5 gives the full variable domain: EAGVTQSPTHLIKTRGQQATLRCSPISGHTSVYWYQQALGLGLQFLLWYDEGEERNRGNFPPRFSGRQFPNYSSELNVNALELEDSALYLCASSLVTGGSLVSNQPQHFGDGTRLSIL.

J is TRBJ2-7 and V is TRBV7-2; TRBD2 might be the D (6 bases). This CDR3 has 15 residues. Trimming cost V 5 bases and J 3 bases, with 17 bases left between them. Germline CDR1 is SGHTA and CDR2 is FQGNSA. The CDR3 nucleotides are TGTGCCAGCAGCATTATCCCGCGGGACGACTACGAGCAGTACTTC. It codes for CASSIIPRDDYEQYF.

This clonotype was recorded a few times. This chain connects TRBV20-1 to TRBJ2-7, with 8 nucleotides matching TRBD1. CDR3 size: 14 residues. Germline V gene data show CDR1 as DFQATT and CDR2 as SNEGSKA (reference sequence). V trimming: 2 bases; J trimming: 3 bases; junction bases outside the gene matches: 6. Here the CDR3 reads CSARLGQGIYEQYF. As DNA, the CDR3 is TGCAGTGCTAGACTCGGACAGGGTATCTACGAGCAGTACTTC.

V and J are TRBV29-1 and TRBJ2-3, with TRBD2 matching 12 bases. This CDR3 has 14 residues. V was pared by 5 bases and J by 5 bases, with 5 bases of the junction left unmatched. The germline CDR1 and CDR2 sequences are SQVTM and ANQGSEA. Here the CDR3 DNA reads TGCAGCGTTTGTGTGGGACTAGCGGGAGATACGCAGTATTTT. Residues: CSVCVGLAGDTQYF.

This chain uses TRBV20-1 with TRBJ2-1; TRBD2 agrees at 8 bases. Germline V gene lookup returns CDR1 DFQATT and CDR2 SNEGSKA (reference sequence). The CDR3 extends over 15 amino acids. The junction had 4 bases not matched to a gene; V was cut back by 0 bases and J by 3 bases. The CDR3 DNA follows: TGCAGTGCTAGAGATCTAGCGGGTCACTACAATGAGCAGTTCTTC. Translated: CSARDLAGHYNEQFF.

The V and J genes are TRBV20-1 and TRBJ2-3; D is tentatively TRBD1 or TRBD2 (6 bases each). CDR3 size: 15 residues. The V and J ends lost 1 base and 4 bases respectively, with 15 bases between them. From germline, CDR1 is DFQATT and CDR2 SNEGSKA (reference sequence). This CDR3 is CSARAGGGPADTQYF. Written as DNA, the CDR3 is TGCAGTGCTAGAGCGGGTGGGGGGCCGGCAGATACGCAGTATTTT.

The chain uses TRBV12-3 or TRBV12-4 and TRBJ2-1; 8 bases fit TRBD1. V lost 4 bases, J lost 5 bases, and 7 bases stayed unmatched. The CDR3 runs to 15 residues. CDR3 DNA sequence: TGTGCCAGCAGTTGGGAACAGGGGGTTCACAATGAGCAGTTCTTC. Its protein product is CASSWEQGVHNEQFF.

This clonotype was found many times. V and J are TRBV29-1 and TRBJ2-1, with TRBD1 identical over 9 bases. The trim removed 1 base at V and 3 bases at J, leaving 7 bases unmatched. The CDR3 is 16 amino acids. Looked up from germline, CDR1 is SQVTM and CDR2 is ANQGSEA. DNA of the CDR3: TGCAGCGTTGAAGGTGGGGACAGGGTGAGCTACAATGAGCAGTTCTTC. It is translated as CSVEGGDRVSYNEQFF.

The chain uses TRBV7-9 and TRBJ1-6, with 11 bases identical to TRBD1. V lost 10 bases, J lost 9 bases, and 2 bases stayed unmatched. The CDR3 loop spans 12 amino acids. Germline CDR1 and CDR2: SEHNR and FQNEAQ (reference sequence). CDR3 DNA sequence: TGTGCCACCGGGACAGGGGGTTCACCCCTCCACTTT. Amino acids: CATGTGGSPLHF.

This clonotype is medium-sized. This chain uses TRBV2 with TRBJ2-5; 7 bases agree with TRBD2. Per germline, CDR1 SNHLY and CDR2 FYNNEI. The CDR3 runs 14 residues. V was pared by 6 bases and J by 9 bases, with 13 bases of the junction left unmatched. CDR3 amino acids: CASSPLKGAGAQYF. CDR3 bases: TGTGCCAGCAGCCCTCTTAAGGGTGCGGGGGCCCAGTACTTC.

The chain recombines TRBV29-1 with TRBJ2-7, with TRBD2 identical over 10 bases. V lost 6 bases to trimming and J lost 3 bases; unmatched junction nucleotides: 5. The V gene's germline CDR1 is SQVTM and CDR2 ANQGSEA. This CDR3 is 13 amino acids long. CDR3 coding DNA: TGCAGCGTGACAGCTAGCGGGAGCTACGAGCAGTACTTC. Translated: CSVTASGSYEQYF.

This rearrangement joins TRBV29-1 to TRBJ2-5; 8 bases align to TRBD1. Looked up from germline, CDR1 is SQVTM and CDR2 is ANQGSEA. Trimming took 0 bases from V and 3 from J; bases not matched to a gene: 3. CDR3 size: 14 residues. The CDR3 DNA is TGCAGCGTTGAAGATCAACAGGGGGAAGAGACCCAGTACTTC. Encoded protein: CSVEDQQGEETQYF.

The rearrangement links TRBV7-9 to TRBJ2-1; perhaps TRBD2 as D (5 bases). The CDR3 consists of 18 residues. V was cut by 1 base and J by 0 bases, with 16 bases left in between. Germline V gene data show CDR1 as SEHNR and CDR2 as FQNEAQ (reference sequence). The CDR3, as DNA: TGTGCCAGCAGCTTAGGAACCTCTAGCCTGAGCTCCTACAATGAGCAGTTCTTC. Translated, it gives CASSLGTSSLSSYNEQFF.

By share, this clonotype ranks as medium-sized. The chain uses TRBV20-1 and TRBJ1-2; D is uncertain. Germline loops: CDR1 DFQATT, CDR2 SNEGSKA (reference sequence). The CDR3 consists of 10 residues. Deletions cut 4 bases from V and 5 bases from J, with 5 bases between. Here the CDR3 reads CSATSYGYTF. The CDR3 DNA reads TGCAGTGCTACGAGTTATGGCTACACCTTC.

The chain links TRBV20-1 to TRBJ2-7, with D tentatively TRBD2 (5 bases). Trimming removed 3 bases from V and 0 bases from J, with 9 bases in between. Germline CDR1 and CDR2: DFQATT and SNEGSKA (reference sequence). The CDR3 totals 13 residues. The CDR3 region is CSASIRGSYEQYF. The CDR3 nucleotides are TGCAGTGCTAGTATTCGGGGCTCCTACGAGCAGTACTTC.